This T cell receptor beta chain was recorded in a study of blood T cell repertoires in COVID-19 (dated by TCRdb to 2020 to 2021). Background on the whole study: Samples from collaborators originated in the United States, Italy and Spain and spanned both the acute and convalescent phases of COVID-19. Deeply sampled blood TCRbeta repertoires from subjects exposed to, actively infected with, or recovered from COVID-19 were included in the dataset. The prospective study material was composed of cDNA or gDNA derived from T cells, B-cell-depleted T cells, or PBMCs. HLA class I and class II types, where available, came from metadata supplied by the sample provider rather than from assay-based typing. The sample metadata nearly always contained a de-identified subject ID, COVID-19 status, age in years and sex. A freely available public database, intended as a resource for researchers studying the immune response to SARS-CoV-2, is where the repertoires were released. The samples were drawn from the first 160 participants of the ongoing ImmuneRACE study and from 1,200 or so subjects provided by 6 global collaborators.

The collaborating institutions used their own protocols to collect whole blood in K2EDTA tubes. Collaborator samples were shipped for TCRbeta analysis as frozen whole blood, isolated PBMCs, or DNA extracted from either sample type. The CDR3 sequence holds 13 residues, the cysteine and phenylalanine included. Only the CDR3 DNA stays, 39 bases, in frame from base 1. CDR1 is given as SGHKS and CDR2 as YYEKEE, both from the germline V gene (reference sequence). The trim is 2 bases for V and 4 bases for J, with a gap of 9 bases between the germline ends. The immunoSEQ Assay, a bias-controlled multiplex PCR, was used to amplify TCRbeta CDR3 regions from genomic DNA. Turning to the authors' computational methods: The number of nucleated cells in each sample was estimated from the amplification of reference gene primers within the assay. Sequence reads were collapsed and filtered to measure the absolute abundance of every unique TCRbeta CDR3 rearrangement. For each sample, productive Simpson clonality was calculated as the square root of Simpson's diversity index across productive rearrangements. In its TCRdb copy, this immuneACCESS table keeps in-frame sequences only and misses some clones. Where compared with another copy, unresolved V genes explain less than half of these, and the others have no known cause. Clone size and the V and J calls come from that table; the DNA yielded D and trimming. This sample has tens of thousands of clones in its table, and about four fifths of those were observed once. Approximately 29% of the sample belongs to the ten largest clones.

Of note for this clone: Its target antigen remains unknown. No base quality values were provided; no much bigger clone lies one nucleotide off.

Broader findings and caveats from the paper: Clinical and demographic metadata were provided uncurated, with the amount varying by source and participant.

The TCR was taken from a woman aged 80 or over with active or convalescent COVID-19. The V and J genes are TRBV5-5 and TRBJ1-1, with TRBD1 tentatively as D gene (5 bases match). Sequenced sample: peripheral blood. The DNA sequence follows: TGTGCCAGCAGCTTCGGACAAGCCACTGAAGCTTTCTTT. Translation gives CASSFGQATEAFF. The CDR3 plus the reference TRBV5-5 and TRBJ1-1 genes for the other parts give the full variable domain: DAGVTQSPTHLIKTRGQQVTLRCSPISGHKSVSWYQQVLGQGPQFIFQYYEKEERGRGNFPDRFSARQFPNYSSELNVNALLLGDSALYLCASSFGQATEAFFGQGTRLTVV.